This TCR beta chain was identified during a study of blood T cell repertoires in COVID-19. From germline, CDR1 is WSHSY and CDR2 SAAADI. Trimming at V came to 7 bases and at J to 5 bases, leaving 6 bases not matched to a gene. The CDR3 loop spans 14 amino acids. Only in-frame clones appear in the TCRdb table, and some are missing; sequencing was by immunoSEQ multiplex PCR. The sample has around 190,000 clones, 84% seen once; the top ten hold approximately 3%. Sequencing was carried out using PBMCs or T cells enriched from blood (not recorded which). This chain links TRBV10-2 with TRBJ2-7, with 12 nucleotides matching TRBD2. The source is a woman aged 25 to 45 who had recovered from COVID-19. CDR3 DNA sequence: TGCGCCAGCACCCTAGCGGGAGGGATCCACGAGCAGTACTTC. Translation: CASTLAGGIHEQYF.